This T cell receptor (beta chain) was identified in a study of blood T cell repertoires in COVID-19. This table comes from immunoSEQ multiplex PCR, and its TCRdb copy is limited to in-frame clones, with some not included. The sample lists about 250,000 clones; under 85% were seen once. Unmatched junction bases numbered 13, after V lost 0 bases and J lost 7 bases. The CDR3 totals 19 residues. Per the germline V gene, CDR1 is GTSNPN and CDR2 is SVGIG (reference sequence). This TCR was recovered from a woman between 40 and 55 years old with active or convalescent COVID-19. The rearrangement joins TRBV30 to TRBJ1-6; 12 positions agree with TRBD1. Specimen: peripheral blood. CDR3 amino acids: CAWSVGDRGRASPNSPLHF. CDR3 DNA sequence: TGTGCCTGGAGTGTAGGGGACAGGGGGCGAGCGTCTCCCAATTCACCCCTCCACTTT.